This T cell receptor (beta chain) is drawn from a study of blood T cell repertoires in COVID-19. Germline CDR1 is LGHDT and CDR2 is YNNKEL (reference sequence). The CDR3 spans 12 residues. The V and J ends lost 1 base and 4 bases respectively, with 5 bases between them. Libraries were prepared by immunoSEQ multiplex PCR; TCRdb keeps only in-frame clonotypes and omits some of them. The sample has about 120,000 clones, approximately 90% seen once. The receptor comes from a human donor with active COVID-19. The donor label of this sample is uncertain. The sequencing input was peripheral blood. This chain links TRBV3-1 (or the pseudogene TRBV3-2) with TRBJ2-7; D is uncertain. In nucleotides, the CDR3 is TGTGCCAGCAGCCAAGTGGCTTACGAGCAGTACTTC. This sequence encodes CASSQVAYEQYF.